These 11 T cell receptor beta chains came from one sample sequenced in a study of cytomegalovirus exposure and HLA in healthy donors. Clones were read by immunoSEQ multiplex PCR, and TCRdb kept only the in-frame ones, dropping some. The sample yields some 260,000 clones, roughly 90% seen once. Sample: PBMCs. The receptor source for this set is a man younger than 30 in good health and CMV-seropositive.

The rearrangement joins TRBV19 to TRBJ1-2, with D unclear. The CDR3 spans 16 residues. CDR1 is LNHDA and CDR2 is SQIVND in the germline V gene (reference sequence). Deletions cut 1 base from V and 4 bases from J, with 16 bases between. CDR3 in amino acids: CASSIGSRISGYGYTF. The DNA of the CDR3 is TGTGCCAGTAGTATAGGGTCCAGGATAAGCGGCTATGGCTACACCTTC.

The chain employs TRBV2 and TRBJ1-1, with 8 bases lining up with TRBD1. This CDR3 is 15 amino acids long. J gave up 1 base and V 8 bases, and 9 bases lay outside the gene matches. CDR1 is SNHLY, CDR2 FYNNEI, per germline. The CDR3 DNA is TGTGCCAGCGGACGGGACAGGTTGACGAACACTGAAGCTTTCTTT. As protein: CASGRDRLTNTEAFF.

This clone was recorded only once. The chain recombines TRBV6-5 with TRBJ2-5; D is possibly TRBD1 (5 bases). Between the trimmed V and J ends, which lost 1 base and 5 bases, there was a span of 11 bases. The germline gives CDR1 MNHEY, CDR2 SVGAGI. The CDR3 runs to 14 residues. The CDR3 sequence: CASSYFQGQETQYF. Written as DNA, the CDR3 is TGTGCCAGCAGTTACTTCCAGGGTCAGGAGACCCAGTACTTC.

The chain is built from TRBV5-1 and TRBJ1-1, with a weak D call TRBD1 (5 bases). Germline V gene sequence: CDR1 SGHRS, CDR2 YFSETQ. V lost 3 bases to trimming and J lost 6 bases, with 15 bases between them. The CDR3 totals 14 residues. CDR3 bases: TGCGCCAGCAGCTCATCAACCGGGACCTCTGAAGCTTTCTTT. It translates to CASSSSTGTSEAFF.

V usage is TRBV6-5 and J usage is TRBJ2-2; no firm D call. Trimming removed 0 bases from V and 7 bases from J, with 6 bases in between. This CDR3 has 13 residues. Germline assignment: CDR1 MNHEY and CDR2 SVGAGI. CDR3 DNA sequence: TGTGCCAGCAGTTACTCCTCCAGCGGGGAGCTGTTTTTT. The encoded protein is CASSYSSSGELFF.

The V gene is TRBV5-1, the J gene TRBJ1-2; D may be TRBD1 (6 bases). From germline, CDR1 is SGHRS and CDR2 YFSETQ. The CDR3 contains 14 residues. The germline V and J ends were trimmed by 4 bases and 4 bases, with 14 bases remaining between them. The CDR3 DNA reads as TGCGCCAGCAGCCCAACAGGGATCGGCTATGGCTACACCTTC. Protein sequence: CASSPTGIGYGYTF.

This chain connects TRBV30 to TRBJ1-1; no firm D call. The germline gives CDR1 GTSNPN, CDR2 SVGIG (reference sequence). The CDR3 runs to 12 residues. The V gene lost 7 bases and the J gene lost 6 bases, with 15 bases spanning the gap. The DNA of the CDR3 is TGTGCCTCCTCTGCTCGATTGGCTGAAGCTTTCTTT. Translating gives CASSARLAEAFF.

The chain is built from TRBV6-6 and TRBJ2-5, with TRBD2 matching over 13 bases. Germline loops: CDR1 MNHNY, CDR2 SVGAGI (reference sequence). The junction had 3 bases not matched to a gene; V was cut back by 4 bases and J by 4 bases. This CDR3 contains 15 residues. The CDR3 region has the DNA TGTGCCAGCAGTTTGGGACTAGCGGGAACAGAGACCCAGTACTTC. Translating it yields CASSLGLAGTETQYF.

V usage is TRBV15 and J usage is TRBJ1-5, with D perhaps TRBD1 (5 bases). Looked up from germline, CDR1 is LNHNV and CDR2 is YYDKDF (reference sequence). This CDR3 region has 15 residues. Deletions cut 2 bases from V and 4 bases from J, with 12 bases between. CDR3 sequence: CATSRNGGGNQPQHF. CDR3 bases: TGTGCCACCAGCAGAAATGGGGGGGGTAATCAGCCCCAGCATTTT.

The rearrangement joins TRBV20-1 to TRBJ2-1; D remains unclear. Between the trimmed V and J ends, which lost 5 bases and 14 bases, there was a span of 16 bases. CDR1 and CDR2 from the germline V gene are DFQATT and SNEGSKA (reference sequence). The CDR3 covers 11 residues. The chain's CDR3 is CSARSIPSEFF. As DNA, the CDR3 is TGCAGTGCTCGTAGCATCCCTTCTGAGTTCTTC.

As concerns this clone: Distinct nucleotide sequences in the sample also encode this CDR3. The chain uses TRBV6-5 and TRBJ1-2, with 7 bases fitting TRBD1. Germline trimming cut 4 bases from V and 7 bases from J; bases unmatched to any gene: 3. CDR1 MNHEY and CDR2 SVGAGI come from the germline V gene. The CDR3 consists of 12 residues. The CDR3 coding sequence is TGTGCCAGCAGTTCACCAGGGGGTGGCTACACCTTC. Translated, it gives CASSSPGGGYTF.